Following are 25 T cell receptor beta chains from one sample sequenced in a study of blood T cell repertoires in COVID-19. Produced via immunoSEQ multiplex PCR; TCRdb's table is partial and in-frame only. The sample lists 150,000 to 200,000 clones, around four fifths seen once, with approximately 2.8% in the top ten. The sample comprised peripheral blood. Source of these receptors: a man in his sixties or seventies with acute or convalescent COVID-19.

As regards this clone: This specimen includes other DNA sequences encoding the same CDR3. The rearrangement links TRBV11-2 to TRBJ2-7, with 8 bases aligning to TRBD2. The J segment lost 2 bases and the V segment lost 1 base, leaving 1 base of the junction unmatched. The germline CDR1 and CDR2 sequences are SGHAT and FQNNGV. This CDR3 spans 14 amino acids. The CDR3 protein is CASSLVGGAYEQYF. CDR3 in DNA: TGTGCCAGCAGCTTAGTCGGGGGGGCCTACGAGCAGTACTTC.

The chain couples TRBV30 to TRBJ2-7; possibly TRBD1 for D (5 bases). V was pared by 1 base and J by 4 bases, with 5 bases between. Germline V gene lookup returns CDR1 GTSNPN and CDR2 SVGIG (reference sequence). The CDR3 has 11 amino acids. CDR3 sequence: CAWSGQYEQYF. CDR3 nucleotide sequence: TGTGCCTGGAGTGGACAGTACGAGCAGTACTTC.

Notes on this clone: The junction and the germline gene differ at one end; a read error may be behind it. J is TRBJ2-1 and V is TRBV19, with TRBD2 as a possible D gene (6 bases). Per the germline V gene, CDR1 is LNHDA and CDR2 is SQIVND (reference sequence). This CDR3 is built from 15 residues. The CDR3 DNA is TGTGCCAGTAGTATCGGCGGGGCCTCCAACAATGAGCAGTTCTTC. It codes for CASSIGGASNNEQFF.

V and J are TRBV19 and TRBJ2-1; 11 nucleotides align to TRBD2. This CDR3 region has 15 residues. Germline V gene data show CDR1 as LNHDA and CDR2 as SQIVND (reference sequence). V was clipped by 6 bases and J by 6 bases; unmatched bases: 7. CDR3 protein: CASRPLAGEFNEQFF. As DNA, the CDR3 is TGTGCCAGTAGACCACTAGCGGGAGAGTTCAATGAGCAGTTCTTC.

The chain is built from TRBV29-1 and TRBJ1-2; D unresolved. Deletions cut 4 bases from V and 7 bases from J, with 13 bases between. The CDR3 totals 12 residues. Germline CDR1 is SQVTM and CDR2 is ANQGSEA. CDR3 sequence (DNA): TGCAGCGTTGTAGCGCAGGCGGGTGGCTACACCTTC. Translation gives CSVVAQAGGYTF.

The chain recombines TRBV5-4 with TRBJ1-1; D might be TRBD1 (5 bases). In germline, CDR1 is SGHNT, CDR2 YYREEE (reference sequence). The CDR3 loop spans 15 amino acids. Trimming shortened V by 4 bases and J by 0 bases, and 13 bases separated the two germline ends. CDR3 in DNA: TGTGCCAGCAGCCTCCAAACAGGATTGAACACTGAAGCTTTCTTT. Translating it yields CASSLQTGLNTEAFF.

This rearrangement joins TRBV11-2 to TRBJ2-7; 7 positions agree with TRBD2. Germline loops: CDR1 SGHAT, CDR2 FQNNGV. With 4 bases clipped from V and 6 bases from J, the junction kept 3 bases outside the gene matches. This CDR3 is built from 12 residues. CDR3 sequence reads: CASSWGGGEQYF. As DNA, the CDR3 is TGTGCCAGCAGCTGGGGGGGAGGCGAGCAGTACTTC.

The V call is TRBV7-3, the J call TRBJ2-1; 12 bases are a match to TRBD2. CDR1 and CDR2 from the germline V gene are SGHTA and FQGTGA. Trimming at V came to 2 bases and at J to 6 bases, leaving 2 bases not matched to a gene. The CDR3 has 15 residues. CDR3 DNA: TGTGCCAGCAGCTTACTAGCGGGAGGGTTCAATGAGCAGTTCTTC. The encoded protein is CASSLLAGGFNEQFF.

The CDR3 DNA reads TGCAGTGCTAGTCAGGGGGCGAGGGCTAATGAAAAACTGTTTTTT. This gives the protein CSASQGARANEKLFF. The chain uses TRBV20-1 and TRBJ1-4; 8 bases align to TRBD1. The germline gives CDR1 DFQATT, CDR2 SNEGSKA (reference sequence). After removal of 3 bases from V and 3 bases from J, the junction contained 6 bases not matched to a gene. CDR3 length equals 15 residues.

This chain links TRBV5-1 with TRBJ2-7; D possibly corresponds to TRBD2 (5 bases). Germline V gene data show CDR1 as SGHRS and CDR2 as YFSETQ. With 1 base removed from V and 0 bases from J, the gap between germline ends came to 8 bases. This CDR3 has 14 residues. The CDR3 here is CASSLSGNSYEQYF. As DNA, the CDR3 is TGCGCCAGCAGCTTGTCGGGGAACTCCTACGAGCAGTACTTC.

CDR3 bases: TGTGCCAGCTCACCGGGACAGGGGACTGTCGCCTATGGCTACACCTTC. Translation gives CASSPGQGTVAYGYTF. V is TRBV18 and J is TRBJ1-2; 10 bases are a match to TRBD1. Germline V gene lookup returns CDR1 KGHSH and CDR2 LQKENI. This CDR3 comprises 16 residues. The ends lost 3 bases at V and 4 bases at J; junction bases unmatched: 8.

The chain is built from TRBV6-5 and TRBJ2-7; D unclear. The length of the CDR3 is 10 residues. Germline V gene sequence: CDR1 MNHEY, CDR2 SVGAGI. Trimming shortened V by 8 bases and J by 6 bases, and 8 bases separated the two germline ends. The CDR3 nucleotides are TGTGCCAGCGGAGAGCGCGAGCAGTACTTC. Translating it yields CASGEREQYF.

J is TRBJ2-1 and V is TRBV9; 11 bases match TRBD2. Germline assignment: CDR1 SGDLS and CDR2 YYNGEE. This CDR3 region has 16 residues. V shed 4 bases, J shed 7 bases, and the junction held 10 bases outside the gene matches. The CDR3 region is CASSTPGSGRGNEQFF. CDR3 sequence (DNA): TGTGCCAGCAGCACCCCGGGTAGCGGGAGGGGTAATGAGCAGTTCTTC.

The table lists this clone with a few counts. Other DNA sequences of this sample code for an identical CDR3. The chain couples TRBV5-1 to TRBJ2-7; tentative D call: TRBD1 (5 bases). Trimming removed 0 bases at V and 0 bases at J, with 10 bases between. Germline CDR1 is SGHRS and CDR2 is YFSETQ. This CDR3 contains 15 residues. The CDR3 loop reads CASSLGGLPSYEQYF. In nucleotides, the CDR3 is TGCGCCAGCAGCTTGGGGGGCCTCCCCTCCTACGAGCAGTACTTC.

The V call is TRBV27, the J call TRBJ2-3, with D possibly matching TRBD1 (5 bases). V lost 5 bases, J lost 10 bases, and 16 bases lay in between. The CDR3 consists of 13 residues. The V gene's germline CDR1 is MNHEY and CDR2 SMNVEV (reference sequence). The chain's CDR3 is CASSPRATLSQYF. The CDR3 nucleotides read TGTGCCAGCAGTCCCAGGGCGACCCTTTCGCAGTATTTT.

The chain recombines TRBV5-5 with TRBJ1-1; 7 nucleotides match TRBD1. The CDR3 extends over 17 amino acids. Per germline, CDR1 SGHKS and CDR2 YYEKEE (reference sequence). The junction had 22 bases not matched to a gene; V was cut back by 7 bases and J by 7 bases. The DNA of the CDR3 is TGTGCCAGCTCTCGGTCGGGGGCGACTTCACAGGGGATTGAAGCTTTCTTT. It is translated as CASSRSGATSQGIEAFF.

This chain links TRBV27 with TRBJ2-7; 9 positions agree with TRBD1. Unmatched junction bases numbered 4, after V lost 5 bases and J lost 5 bases. This CDR3 comprises 13 residues. Looked up from germline, CDR1 is MNHEY and CDR2 is SMNVEV (reference sequence). This chain's CDR3 is CASSPGQGHEQYF. In DNA form, the CDR3 reads TGTGCCAGCAGTCCGGGACAGGGCCACGAGCAGTACTTC.

V is TRBV27 and J is TRBJ2-1, with 7 bases fitting TRBD2. CDR3 length: 16 amino acids. Losses at the gene ends were 3 bases for V and 2 bases for J; bases not matched to a gene: 7. Germline CDR1 reads MNHEY; CDR2 reads SMNVEV (reference sequence). CDR3 sequence: CASSFSSGEAYNEQFF. The CDR3 DNA follows: TGTGCCAGCAGTTTTTCGAGCGGGGAAGCCTACAATGAGCAGTTCTTC.

In its sample, this clone was seen a few times. The rearrangement joins TRBV5-1 to TRBJ2-1, with 13 bases identical to TRBD2. Germline values: CDR1 SGHRS, CDR2 YFSETQ. This CDR3 has 18 amino acids. V was pared by 0 bases and J by 4 bases, with 7 bases of the junction left unmatched. The CDR3 DNA is TGCGCCAGCAGCTTGGCCTGGCGACTAGCGGGGGGATACAATGAGCAGTTCTTC. This gives the protein CASSLAWRLAGGYNEQFF.

The chain has TRBV30 and TRBJ2-7; the D gene is possibly TRBD1 (5 bases). CDR3 length: 11 amino acids. CDR1 GTSNPN and CDR2 SVGIG come from the germline V gene (reference sequence). V was clipped by 4 bases and J by 5 bases, with 9 bases between them. The CDR3 DNA is TGTGCCTGGACAGGGTTCAACGAGCAGTACTTC. It encodes CAWTGFNEQYF.

The chain couples TRBV7-6 to TRBJ1-1; D is possibly TRBD1 (5 bases). V was trimmed by 6 bases and J by 4 bases, leaving 15 bases between them. Per germline, CDR1 SGHVS and CDR2 FNYEAQ. This CDR3 comprises 14 residues. The CDR3 sequence: CASSSRGGITEAFF. The CDR3 DNA is TGTGCCAGCAGTTCTCGGGGGGGGATCACTGAAGCTTTCTTT.

The V call is TRBV6-1, the J call TRBJ1-1; 8 nucleotides align to TRBD1. Germline CDR1 reads MNHNS; CDR2 reads SASEGT. Trimming removed 3 bases from V and 3 bases from J; junction bases left unmatched: 6. The CDR3 has 15 residues. The CDR3 here is CASSDTGGGDTEAFF. The CDR3, as DNA: TGTGCCAGCAGTGATACAGGGGGAGGGGACACTGAAGCTTTCTTT.

The DNA for the CDR3 is TGTGCCAGCTCACCACCAGCGGGCAAGGAGACCCAGTACTTC. Translated: CASSPPAGKETQYF. The chain is built from TRBV18 and TRBJ2-5, with D perhaps matching TRBD2 (6 bases). Trimming took 0 bases from V and 5 from J, leaving 10 bases between them. The V gene's germline CDR1 is KGHSH and CDR2 LQKENI. The CDR3 length is 14 residues.

This clone appeared a few times. The V and J genes are TRBV5-6 and TRBJ2-1; 9 nucleotides align to TRBD1. This CDR3 spans 14 amino acids. The germline CDR1 and CDR2 sequences are SGHDT and YYEEEE. V shed 6 bases, J shed 4 bases, and the junction held 5 bases outside the gene matches. The CDR3 coding sequence is TGTGCCAGCATCAACAGGGGGCTTTACAATGAGCAGTTCTTC. Translation: CASINRGLYNEQFF.

V and J are TRBV5-1 and TRBJ2-7; TRBD2 is a possible D gene (6 bases). CDR3 length: 14 residues. Germline V gene sequence: CDR1 SGHRS, CDR2 YFSETQ. V was trimmed by 0 bases and J by 1 base, leaving 8 bases between them. CDR3 sequence (DNA): TGCGCCAGCAGCTTGGGACGGGGGTCCTACGAGCAGTACTTC. Translation: CASSLGRGSYEQYF.